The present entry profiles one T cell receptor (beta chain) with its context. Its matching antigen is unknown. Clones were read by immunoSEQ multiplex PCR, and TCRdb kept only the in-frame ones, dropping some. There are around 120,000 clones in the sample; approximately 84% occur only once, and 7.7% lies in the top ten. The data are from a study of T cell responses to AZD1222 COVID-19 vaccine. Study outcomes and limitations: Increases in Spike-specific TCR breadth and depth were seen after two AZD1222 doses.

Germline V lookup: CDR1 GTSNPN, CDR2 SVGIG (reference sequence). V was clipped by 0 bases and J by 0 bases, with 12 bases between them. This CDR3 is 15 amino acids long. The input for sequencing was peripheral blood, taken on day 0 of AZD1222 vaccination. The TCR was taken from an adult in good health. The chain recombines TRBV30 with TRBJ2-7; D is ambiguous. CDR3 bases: TGTGCCTGGAGTGTAGGGCCCGGTTTCTCCTACGAGCAGTACTTC. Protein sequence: CAWSVGPGFSYEQYF.